The clone carrying this TCR beta chain was detected only a few times. These data come from a study of cytomegalovirus exposure and HLA in healthy donors. This CDR3 spans 13 amino acids. Trimming shortened V by 3 bases and J by 6 bases, and 9 bases separated the two germline ends. Germline V gene lookup returns CDR1 SNHLY and CDR2 FYNNEI. Use of 60 Vbeta and 13 Jbeta primers characterized the PCR. The table came from immunoSEQ multiplex PCR; TCRdb's copy has only in-frame clones and leaves some out. Of some 150,000 clones in the sample, 76% were seen once. The chain couples TRBV2 to TRBJ1-5; D perhaps matches TRBD1 (5 bases). The sequenced material came from PBMCs. The receptor comes from a woman in her forties in good health and CMV-seronegative. CDR3 DNA sequence: TGTGCCAGCAGTGATTCCAGGGCTCAGCCCCAGCATTTT. Protein: CASSDSRAQPQHF.